One T cell receptor beta chain is described in this entry. The CDR3 does not close with the conserved phenylalanine or tryptophan, likely indicating a read error. Because the CDR3's place on the DNA is in doubt, the DNA is left out and the CDR3 is given as listed by TCRdb. The CDR3 spans 12 residues, counting both ends. The sample comes from a study of early T cells in non-severe SARS-CoV-2 infection. MiXCR, run by TCRdb on the 5' RACE reads, gives a single entry per CDR3 protein. The sample lists 70,000 to 95,000 distinct CDR3 sequences, approximately 14% occurring once. The V and J genes are TRBV12-3 or TRBV12-4 and TRBJ2-7; TRBD1 reflects the table's D call only, with no check against the DNA. Sequenced sample: whole blood. The source is an adult who was a healthcare worker with PCR-confirmed SARS-CoV-2 infection or an uninfected control (not recorded which). The CDR3 is CASSLWGQAPLS.